This T cell receptor (beta chain) was identified during a study of blood T cell repertoires in COVID-19. In the source study's methods: Estimates of nucleated cell counts were drawn from the amplification of reference gene primers. Assay: immunoSEQ multiplex PCR; the TCRdb copy retains only in-frame clones and omits some. V, J and clone size reflect that table, while D and trimming were determined from the DNA. In the table there are approximately 480,000 clones, about 90% of which are singletons. Germline V lookup: CDR1 PRHDT, CDR2 FYEKMQ (reference sequence). The CDR3 is made up of 16 amino acids. Trimming cost V 0 bases and J 5 bases, with 14 bases left between them. Categorization into cohorts depended on clinical history that participants reported. The recovered donors of Cohort 3 showed two negative PCRs, clearance, or symptom resolution.

The V and J genes are TRBV13 and TRBJ1-5; TRBD1 is a possible D gene (6 bases). The clonotype originates from a woman between 18 and 29 years old who had recovered from COVID-19. Sequencing was carried out using PBMCs or T cells enriched from blood (not recorded which). CDR3 bases: TGTGCCAGCAGCTTAGGAGGGGGTGAGCTAGATCAGCCCCAGCATTTT. Encoded protein: CASSLGGGELDQPQHF.